The rows below give T cell receptor beta chains drawn from one sample of a study of shared clonotypes between healthy human individuals. Generated by immunoSEQ multiplex PCR, the TCRdb table keeps only in-frame clones and is missing some. There are millions of clones in the sample; 95% occur only once, and more than 0.1% lies in the top ten. Sequenced input: naive CD4+ T cells sorted from blood. The receptors derive from a man aged 18 to 29 in good health. Each CDR3 is given with its conserved first and last residue.

v_call | cdr3_aa
TRBV4-3 | CASSQLLAGFTGELFF
TRBV19 | CASRTGDNSPLHF
TRBV9 | CASSYARYNEQFF
TRBV2 | CASSDPGWTEAFF
TRBV2 | CASRTGGLETQYF
TRBV5-1 | CASSPGGTGSQPQHF
TRBV10-3 | CAISRTGGRTGELFF
TRBV7-2 | CASSSELDRREQYF
TRBV7-9 | CASSSTLAGGTDTQYF
TRBV5-1 | CASSLAETGRDTIYF
TRBV9 | CASSVRGRASGADRDEQFF
TRBV19 | CASSRDGYYGYTF
TRBV5-4 | CASSSDSQPQHF
TRBV6-6 | CASSYGGSHNQPQHF
TRBV2 | CASTEGELQFF
TRBV6-5 | CASSRGGEQYF
TRBV4-1 | CASSPRTGNIQPQHF
TRBV6-5 | CASSRTRDEQYF
TRBV10-3 | CAISEGQDYEQYF
TRBV27 | CASSWDRDYGYTF
TRBV7-2 | CASSLVSRTRGGETQYF
TRBV18 | CASSPTGLTEAFF
TRBV9 | CASSVVEGRQVETQYF
TRBV5-4 | CASSSPALSYTGELFF
TRBV15 | CATSRDEVGTGELFF
TRBV2 | CASSETGTLGEKLFF
TRBV7-9 | CASSLAGTSYEQYF
TRBV11-2 | CASSSGAQGVVLGEKLFF
TRBV19 | CASSPPGRGLNEAFF
TRBV28 | CASSFGNYGYTF
TRBV18 | CASSSTSLAGGGEQFF
TRBV14 | CASSHNTGDGYTF
TRBV9 | CASSDLGETQYF
TRBV7-2 | CASSLERAAAGEQFF
TRBV11-2 | CASSPAGTSGGAEQFF
TRBV6-6 | CASRPGIVAGANVLTF
TRBV5-6 | CASSLGQGTGNQPQHF
TRBV5-6 | CASSFRQASHEQYF
TRBV14 | CASRLSGTGGSPYQETQYF
TRBV5-1 | CASSPGLPDTDTQYF
TRBV23-1 | CASSQSQGVVGYTF
TRBV7-9 | CASSPSGQGRELFF
TRBV4-1 | CASSQDRGAEAFF
TRBV6-1 | CASSEESTPSYNEQFF
TRBV30 | CAWSARNEQFF
TRBV5-1 | CASSPSGGPETQYF
TRBV5-5 | CASSLDGGLGQPQHF
TRBV10-3 | CAISESFRETSGYEQYF
TRBV7-9 | CASSLQPNTEAFF
TRBV5-1 | CASRLGAGFGYEQYF
TRBV30 | CAWSGQGLVYGYTF
TRBV4-1 | CASSRGPVNTEAFF
TRBV18 | CASSPGQKDSNQPQHF